The 8 T cell receptor beta chains listed next were all sequenced from one sample in a study of human T cells and chemical hapten exposure. TCRdb fed the RACE reads into MiXCR, producing one record per CDR3 protein. The repertoire holds some 170,000 distinct CDR3 sequences, with about 22% as singletons. The time point is: patch test 1, 2 weeks after DPC sensitization. This sample's treatment: therapeutic diphenylcyclopropenone sensitization with weekly scalp DPC. The input for sequencing was whole blood, taken in connection with sensitization to the hapten diphenylcyclopropenone (DPC). These receptor sequences come from a woman in her forties or fifties with alopecia areata. Some clones in this sample may be carry-over from other donors' samples.

The CDR3 nucleotides are TGTGCCAGCAGCTTAGCCGGGGCGGCTTTCTTT. Translation: CASSLAGAAFF. The chain links TRBV13 to TRBJ1-1, with a possible D match to TRBD1 (5 bases). Per germline, CDR1 PRHDT and CDR2 FYEKMQ (reference sequence). Trimming removed 1 base at V and 11 bases at J, with 8 bases between. This CDR3 has 11 residues.

This clonotype was observed a few times. This chain joins TRBV4-2 and TRBJ2-1; 10 positions agree with TRBD2. The trim removed 7 bases at V and 4 bases at J, leaving 10 bases unmatched. The CDR3 covers 16 residues. Looked up from germline, CDR1 is LGHNA and CDR2 is YNFKEQ. In DNA, the CDR3 is TGTGCCAGCACCGAAGTAGCGGGAGGAGTTTACAATGAGCAGTTCTTC. This sequence encodes CASTEVAGGVYNEQFF.

This clonotype was seen many times. The chain carries TRBV12-3 or TRBV12-4 and TRBJ1-6, with D maybe TRBD1 (6 bases). Deletions cut 5 bases from V and 6 bases from J, with 14 bases between. The CDR3 sequence is 15 residues long. The CDR3 DNA sequence: TGTGCCAGCAGTAGACTACAGGGCTCTAATTCACCCCTCCACTTT. Translation gives CASSRLQGSNSPLHF.

The CDR3 sequence is CASRPGTAHEQYF. In DNA form, the CDR3 reads TGTGCCAGCAGGCCCGGGACAGCCCACGAGCAGTACTTC. J is TRBJ2-7 and V is TRBV12-3 or TRBV12-4; 7 nucleotides line up with TRBD1. The V gene end was trimmed by 6 bases and the J gene end by 5 bases; junction bases not matched to a gene: 7. This CDR3 comprises 13 residues.

The CDR3 protein is CSASPVKAGLLMLDEQFF. The CDR3 DNA reads as TGCAGTGCTTCTCCTGTAAAAGCGGGACTTTTGATGCTGGATGAGCAGTTCTTC. This sequence joins TRBV20-1 and TRBJ2-1, with 7 bases identical to TRBD2. Germline CDR1 is DFQATT and CDR2 is SNEGSKA (reference sequence). Trimming removed 5 bases from V and 8 bases from J; junction bases left unmatched: 24. This CDR3 region has 18 residues.

This chain links TRBV3-1 with TRBJ1-3; the D is unclear. CDR1 and CDR2 from the germline V gene are LGHDT and YNNKEL (reference sequence). V was cut by 1 base and J by 0 bases, with 4 bases left in between. The CDR3 length is 14 residues. The CDR3 bases are TGTGCCAGCAGCCAAGGAGTCTCTGGAAACACCATATATTTT. Amino acids: CASSQGVSGNTIYF.

This clonotype was seen only a few times. CDR3 region: CSATLAGGRNEQFF. CDR3 bases: TGCAGCGCAACACTAGCGGGAGGGCGGAATGAGCAGTTCTTC. V gene TRBV29-1 combines with J gene TRBJ2-1; 13 nucleotides align to TRBD2. In germline, CDR1 is SQVTM, CDR2 ANQGSEA. The CDR3 covers 14 residues. V lost 7 bases to trimming and J lost 7 bases; unmatched junction nucleotides: 7.

CDR3 sequence (DNA): TGCAGCGCTAAACAGGGCACTGAAGCTTTCTTT. Protein product: CSAKQGTEAFF. This chain connects TRBV29-1 to TRBJ1-1, with D possibly being TRBD1 (6 bases). Germline V gene lookup returns CDR1 SQVTM and CDR2 ANQGSEA. This CDR3 has 11 amino acids. Deletions cut 7 bases from V and 4 bases from J, with 10 bases between.